The entry that follows covers one T cell receptor (beta chain) sequence. TCRdb's table, derived via immunoSEQ multiplex PCR, lists solely in-frame clones and lacks some. The table shows around 200,000 clones, with 75% to 90% occurring only once. This sample stems from a study of blood T cell repertoires in COVID-19. The TCR originated in a woman between 40 and 55 years old with acute or convalescent COVID-19. Sequencing was done on a sample of peripheral blood.

The CDR3: CASGYGQVLYGYTF. Written as DNA, the CDR3 is TGTGCCAGCGGCTACGGACAGGTCCTCTATGGCTACACCTTC. The chain carries TRBV6-5 and TRBJ1-2, with TRBD1 identical over 7 bases. The CDR3 runs to 14 residues. The germline CDR1 and CDR2 sequences are MNHEY and SVGAGI. V was clipped by 8 bases and J by 4 bases; unmatched bases: 10.